Listed below are T cell receptor beta chains from one sample, sequenced in a study of shared clonotypes between healthy human individuals. TCRdb keeps only in-frame clones here, not all; method: immunoSEQ multiplex PCR. The repertoire holds 560,000 or so clones, with approximately 96% as singletons. Sequenced: naive CD8+ T cells sorted from blood. The source is a woman between 25 and 40 years old in good health. Each CDR3 is given with its conserved first and last residue. A D gene is named only where the DNA matches it firmly. A clone size is listed for some rows: how often the clone was seen (once, few, many), or a class if it is expanded.

size	V	J	D	DNA	CDR3
once	TRBV6-5	TRBJ2-3	NA	TGTGCCAGCAGTTACTCGCCCGGGAGCTACACAGATACGCAGTATTTT	CASSYSPGSYTDTQYF
NA	TRBV7-2	TRBJ2-2	TRBD2	TGTGCCAGCAGCTTAAGGCTAGCGGGCACCGGGGAGCTGTTTTTT	CASSLRLAGTGELFF
NA	TRBV27	TRBJ1-1	TRBD1	TGTGCCAGCTCTCCCGGGACAGGGGTCACTGAAGCTTTCTTT	CASSPGTGVTEAFF
NA	TRBV27	TRBJ2-7	TRBD1	TGTGCCAGTTGGACAGGCTCCTACGAGCAGTACTTC	CASWTGSYEQYF
once	TRBV28	TRBJ2-1	TRBD1	TGTGCCAGCAGTGGAGAGACAGGGCCCCGCAATGAGCAGTTCTTC	CASSGETGPRNEQFF
NA	TRBV27	TRBJ2-7	TRBD2	TGTGCCAGCAGTTTAGGGACTAGCGGGAGGAACGAGCAGTACTTC	CASSLGTSGRNEQYF
NA	TRBV6-5	TRBJ1-1	NA	TGTGCCAGCAGTCAACTAAACCCCCAAACTGAAGCTTTCTTT	CASSQLNPQTEAFF
NA	TRBV2	TRBJ2-7	TRBD2	TGTGCCAGCAGTGACGAACTAGCGGGAGGGCGTACCTACGAGCAGTACTTC	CASSDELAGGRTYEQYF
NA	TRBV5-4	TRBJ1-2	TRBD1	TGTGCCAGCAGCTTCGGACAGGGTTTGTATGGCTACACCTTC	CASSFGQGLYGYTF
once	TRBV28	TRBJ2-7	TRBD1	TGTGCCACGAACAGGGGGATGGTAGGGGTTTACGAGCAGTACTTC	CATNRGMVGVYEQYF
NA	TRBV27	TRBJ2-7	TRBD2	TGTGCCAGCAGTTTCGGCGGGGGGGTAGGAAATACCTACGAGCAGTACTTC	CASSFGGGVGNTYEQYF
NA	TRBV5-3	TRBJ2-1	TRBD1	TGTGCCAGCAGAGCCGGGACAGGAGAGCAGTTCTTC	CASRAGTGEQFF
NA	TRBV4-1	TRBJ2-7	NA	TGCGCCAGCAGCCAAGGGTTGAGGAACGAATTTTCCTACGAGCAGTACTTC	CASSQGLRNEFSYEQYF
NA	TRBV27	TRBJ2-3	TRBD1	TGTGCCAGCAGCCCGACAGGGGCCTACACAGATACGCAGTATTTT	CASSPTGAYTDTQYF
once	TRBV20-1	TRBJ2-7	NA	TGCAGTGCTAGAAGCCATTACGAGCAGTACTTC	CSARSHYEQYF
NA	TRBV7-9	TRBJ2-3	TRBD2	TGTGCCAGCAGCTTGGGGACTAGCGGGATTTCCACAGATACGCAGTATTTT	CASSLGTSGISTDTQYF
NA	TRBV28	TRBJ1-2	TRBD1	TGTGCCAGCAGCCGGCCTTTTATAGGGGGCGCAGACTATGGCTACACCTTC	CASSRPFIGGADYGYTF
NA	TRBV15	TRBJ2-1	TRBD2	TGTGCCACCAGCAGAGATGGGGCGGGAGGTGATAATGAGCAGTTCTTC	CATSRDGAGGDNEQFF
NA	TRBV7-3	TRBJ2-3	TRBD1	TGTGCCAGCAGCTCCGGGACAGGGGTGGAAGATACGCAGTATTTT	CASSSGTGVEDTQYF
NA	TRBV25-1	TRBJ2-7	NA	TGTGCCACCTCATCTGACAGGACCTACGAGCAGTACTTC	CATSSDRTYEQYF
NA	TRBV20-1	TRBJ2-7	TRBD2	TGCAGTGGGCGGGAGTCCTACGAGCAGTACTTC	CSGRESYEQYF
NA	TRBV28	TRBJ1-5	NA	TGTGCCAGCACCCTCTCACAACCAAGCAATCAGCCCCAGCATTTT	CASTLSQPSNQPQHF
NA	TRBV28	TRBJ2-7	TRBD2	TGTGCCATACAAAGTAGCGGGAGGACCTACGAGCAGTACTTC	CAIQSSGRTYEQYF
NA	TRBV13	TRBJ2-3	NA	TGTGCCAGCCAACCCGAAGGCGCAGATACGCAGTATTTT	CASQPEGADTQYF
NA	TRBV7-6	TRBJ2-3	TRBD2	TGTGCCAGCAGCCTAGCGGGAGAGACGCAGTATTTT	CASSLAGETQYF
NA	TRBV15	TRBJ1-5	NA	TGTGCCACCAGCAGGTGGGGTGAGGGCAATCAGCCCCAGCATTTT	CATSRWGEGNQPQHF